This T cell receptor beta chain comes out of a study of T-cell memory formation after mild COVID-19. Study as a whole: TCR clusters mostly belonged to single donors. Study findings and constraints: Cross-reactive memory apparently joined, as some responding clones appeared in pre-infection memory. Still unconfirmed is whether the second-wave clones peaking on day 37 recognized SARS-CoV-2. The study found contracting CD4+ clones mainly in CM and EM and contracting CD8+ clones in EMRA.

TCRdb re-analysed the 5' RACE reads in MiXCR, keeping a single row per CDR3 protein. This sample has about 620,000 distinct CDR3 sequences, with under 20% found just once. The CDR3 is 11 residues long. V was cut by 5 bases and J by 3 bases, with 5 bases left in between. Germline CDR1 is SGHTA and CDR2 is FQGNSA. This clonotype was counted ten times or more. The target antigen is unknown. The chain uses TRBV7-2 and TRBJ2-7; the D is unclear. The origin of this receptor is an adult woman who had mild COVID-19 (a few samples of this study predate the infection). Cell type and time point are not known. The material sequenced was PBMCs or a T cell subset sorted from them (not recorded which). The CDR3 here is CASSPDYEQYF. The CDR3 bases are TGTGCCAGCAGCCCCGACTACGAGCAGTACTTC.